One and the same sample provided the 26 T cell receptor beta chains below, sequenced in a study of immune cell composition in non-small cell lung cancer. Profiled with immunoSEQ multiplex PCR; TCRdb holds only in-frame clones, not every one. The repertoire holds fewer than 3,500 clones, more than 65% seen once, with roughly 20% in the top ten. Sample: lung tumor tissue. The receptors were sampled from a human donor with non-small cell lung cancer.

This rearrangement joins TRBV9 to TRBJ1-2; 7 bases agree with TRBD1. Germline CDR1 reads SGDLS; CDR2 reads YYNGEE. The V gene end was trimmed by 4 bases and the J gene end by 4 bases; junction bases not matched to a gene: 10. The CDR3 runs to 15 residues. DNA of the CDR3: TGTGCCAGCAGCCCCCGACAGGGCCCCTCCTATGGCTACACCTTC. Its translation is CASSPRQGPSYGYTF.

V is TRBV6-5 and J is TRBJ2-5, with a tentative D call TRBD1 (5 bases). The germline gives CDR1 MNHEY, CDR2 SVGAGI. Trimming removed 4 bases from V and 1 base from J, with 16 bases in between. The CDR3 covers 16 residues. CDR3 sequence: CASSSNPSGLQETQYF. CDR3 sequence (DNA): TGTGCCAGCAGTTCCAACCCTTCAGGGCTCCAAGAGACCCAGTACTTC.

The V gene is TRBV6-5, the J gene TRBJ1-3; D gene unclear. CDR1 and CDR2 from the germline V gene are MNHEY and SVGAGI. The CDR3 loop spans 14 amino acids. V was pared by 2 bases and J by 0 bases, with 5 bases between. CDR3 in DNA: TGTGCCAGCAGTTACGAGGTCTCTGGAAACACCATATATTTT. Translating it yields CASSYEVSGNTIYF.

About this clone itself: Its ends do not fully match the called genes, so a read error is possible. This chain joins TRBV18 and TRBJ1-1; no definite D call. The germline gives CDR1 KGHSH, CDR2 LQKENI. CDR3 size: 15 residues. The chain's CDR3 is CASSPQGALNTEAFF. As DNA, the CDR3 is TGTGCCAGCTCACCACAAGGAGCTCTGAATACTGAAGCTTTCTTT.

J is TRBJ1-2 and V is TRBV19; the D gene is possibly TRBD1 (5 bases). Per the germline V gene, CDR1 is LNHDA and CDR2 is SQIVND (reference sequence). V was shortened by 1 base and J by 6 bases, with 12 bases between the two germline ends. This CDR3 spans 14 amino acids. CDR3 sequence (DNA): TGTGCCAGTAGTATAGGGGGCAGGAGTCATGGCTACACCTTC. This gives the protein CASSIGGRSHGYTF.

The chain uses TRBV5-4 and TRBJ2-7; D unresolved. Germline loops: CDR1 SGHNT, CDR2 YYREEE (reference sequence). The ends were cut back, 4 bases at V and 0 bases at J, with 8 bases in the middle. There are 13 residues in the CDR3. CDR3 nucleotides: TGTGCCAGCAGCCCCCGGAGCTCCTACGAGCAGTACTTC. Translated: CASSPRSSYEQYF. Full variable domain (rest looked up from reference TRBV5-4 and TRBJ2-7): ETGVTQSPTHLIKTRGQQVTLRCSSQSGHNTVSWYQQALGQGPQFIFQYYREEENGRGNFPPRFSGLQFPNYSSELNVNALELDDSALYLCASSPRSSYEQYFGPGTRLTVT.

The DNA of the CDR3 is TGTGCCAGTAGTTCCGCGGACAGGTTGGCTGAAGCTTTCTTT. Protein: CASSSADRLAEAFF. The rearrangement uses TRBV19 and TRBJ1-1; 7 bases fit TRBD1. The CDR3 covers 14 residues. V lost 5 bases to trimming and J lost 6 bases; unmatched junction nucleotides: 9. Germline V CDR1 and CDR2: LNHDA, SQIVND (reference sequence).

The chain uses TRBV10-1 and TRBJ2-7; D is undetermined. The CDR3 loop spans 14 amino acids. Germline values: CDR1 WNHNN, CDR2 SYGVQD (reference sequence). Trimming removed 0 bases from V and 3 bases from J, with 9 bases in between. The CDR3 DNA is TGCGCCAGCAGTGAGTCGGGTCTAGTCTACGAGCAGTACTTC. Its protein product is CASSESGLVYEQYF.

The rearrangement joins TRBV5-1 to TRBJ1-4, with D unclear. There are 13 residues in the CDR3. Germline V gene data show CDR1 as SGHRS and CDR2 as YFSETQ. The V and J ends lost 9 bases and 2 bases respectively, with 11 bases between them. DNA of the CDR3: TGCGCCACTCGGACTGAGACTAATGAAAAACTGTTTTTT. Translation gives CATRTETNEKLFF.

The chain recombines TRBV14 with TRBJ1-1; the D gene is possibly TRBD1 (6 bases). This CDR3 comprises 15 residues. CDR1 is SGHDN and CDR2 is FVKESK in the germline V gene. Trimming cost V 4 bases and J 2 bases, with 14 bases left between them. CDR3 region: CASSPLRGKNTEAFF. CDR3 bases: TGTGCCAGCAGCCCACTCAGGGGAAAAAACACTGAAGCTTTCTTT.

This chain joins TRBV6-5 and TRBJ1-6; 7 bases align to TRBD1. The CDR3 has 13 amino acids. V shed 5 bases, J shed 15 bases, and the junction held 10 bases outside the gene matches. Germline lookup yields CDR1 MNHEY and CDR2 SVGAGI. CDR3 nucleotides: TGTGCCAGCAGTACCGATACAGGGGTTCTCCTCCACTTT. Translated, it gives CASSTDTGVLLHF.

This chain joins TRBV7-9 and TRBJ2-7, with 12 bases fitting TRBD1. The trim removed 4 bases at V and 2 bases at J, leaving 3 bases unmatched. CDR1 and CDR2 from the germline V gene are SEHNR and FQNEAQ (reference sequence). There are 15 residues in the CDR3. CDR3 sequence: CASSSGTGGTYEQYF. In DNA, the CDR3 is TGTGCCAGCAGCTCGGGGACAGGGGGCACCTACGAGCAGTACTTC. The full variable domain, its missing parts supplied by reference TRBV7-9 and TRBJ2-7, is DTGVSQNPRHKITKRGQNVTFRCDPISEHNRLYWYRQTLGQGPEFLTYFQNEAQLEKSRLLSDRFSAERPKGSFSTLEIQRTEQGDSAMYLCASSSGTGGTYEQYFGPGTRLTVT.

This chain links TRBV6-5 with TRBJ1-1, with 7 bases aligning to TRBD1. The CDR3 covers 15 residues. Trimming took 2 bases from V and 5 from J; bases not matched to a gene: 8. CDR1 is MNHEY, CDR2 SVGAGI, per germline. The CDR3 DNA sequence: TGTGCCAGCAGTTACCACAGGGGCGGAAAAACTGAAGCTTTCTTT. This translates into CASSYHRGGKTEAFF.

This sequence joins TRBV19 and TRBJ2-1; D is undetermined. The length of the CDR3 is 16 residues. Deletions cut 11 bases from V and 4 bases from J, with 24 bases between. CDR1 is LNHDA and CDR2 is SQIVND in the germline V gene (reference sequence). The CDR3: CASNRVVTVDYNEQFF. The CDR3 DNA follows: TGTGCCTCCAACCGAGTGGTTACAGTTGATTACAATGAGCAGTTCTTC.

The chain uses TRBV5-6 and TRBJ2-1; possible D gene TRBD2, 6 bases. The CDR3 is 15 amino acids. Germline lookup yields CDR1 SGHDT and CDR2 YYEEEE. Trimming removed 3 bases from V and 10 bases from J, with 20 bases in between. CDR3 bases: TGTGCCAGCAGCTCCCCCGGGACTGTCCAGGAGGAGCAGTTCTTC. Translation gives CASSSPGTVQEEQFF.

This clone was detected only once. The gene calls are TRBV6-6 and TRBJ2-3, with 8 bases that match TRBD2. CDR3 length: 14 residues. CDR1 MNHNY and CDR2 SVGAGI come from the germline V gene (reference sequence). V was pared by 6 bases and J by 2 bases, with 4 bases of the junction left unmatched. CDR3 sequence: CASSHGGATDTQYF. As DNA, the CDR3 is TGTGCCAGCAGCCACGGGGGGGCCACAGATACGCAGTATTTT.

The J gene is TRBJ1-1, the V gene TRBV10-1; TRBD1 aligns across 9 bases. CDR1 and CDR2 from the germline V gene are WNHNN and SYGVQD (reference sequence). There are 13 residues in the CDR3. V gave up 10 bases and J gave up 12 bases; unmatched junction bases: 15. CDR3 amino acids: CATPNRDRVDTFF. The CDR3 DNA reads TGCGCCACCCCAAATCGGGACAGGGTAGATACTTTCTTT.

The chain joins TRBV27 to TRBJ1-1; D ambiguous. In germline, CDR1 is MNHEY, CDR2 SMNVEV (reference sequence). The CDR3 consists of 13 residues. V was shortened by 6 bases and J by 0 bases, with 8 bases between the two germline ends. CDR3 DNA sequence: TGTGCCAGCAGATACAGTTTGAACACTGAAGCTTTCTTT. The encoded protein is CASRYSLNTEAFF.

V and J are TRBV5-4 and TRBJ2-1; maybe TRBD1 (6 bases). The CDR3 is made up of 15 amino acids. V was pared by 5 bases and J by 0 bases, with 12 bases between. CDR1 is SGHNT and CDR2 is YYREEE in the germline V gene (reference sequence). CDR3 protein: CASRETGDSYNEQFF. The CDR3 DNA reads TGTGCCAGCAGGGAGACAGGAGACTCCTACAATGAGCAGTTCTTC.

V gene TRBV6-5 combines with J gene TRBJ2-7; a weak D match, TRBD1 (5 bases). The CDR3 length is 13 residues. V shed 7 bases and J shed 5 bases, with 15 bases lying between them. Germline assignment: CDR1 MNHEY and CDR2 SVGAGI. CDR3 sequence reads: CASTESGFHEQYF. The CDR3 coding sequence is TGTGCCAGCACTGAATCAGGGTTCCACGAGCAGTACTTC.

This clone turned up a few times. J is TRBJ2-3 and V is TRBV11-2; 7 nucleotides align to TRBD1. Germline V gene data show CDR1 as SGHAT and CDR2 as FQNNGV. V lost 5 bases and J lost 4; bases outside the gene matches: 6. This CDR3 region has 14 residues. CDR3 protein: CASSPSTGPDTQYF. The CDR3 DNA is TGTGCCAGCAGCCCATCGACAGGGCCAGATACGCAGTATTTT. The complete variable domain, with remaining parts taken from reference TRBV11-2 and TRBJ2-3, reads EAGVAQSPRYKIIEKRQSVAFWCNPISGHATLYWYQQILGQGPKLLIQFQNNGVVDDSQLPKDRFSAERLKGVDSTLKIQPAKLEDSAVYLCASSPSTGPDTQYFGPGTRLTVL.

This clone was found once. V gene TRBV4-3 combines with J gene TRBJ1-1, with D tentatively TRBD1 (6 bases). The CDR3 sequence is 15 residues long. Germline loops: CDR1 LGHNA, CDR2 YSLEER. Trimming removed 1 base from V and 1 base from J, with 10 bases in between. The CDR3 protein is CASSQAGAANTEAFF. CDR3 sequence (DNA): TGCGCCAGCAGCCAAGCAGGGGCGGCGAACACTGAAGCTTTCTTT.

This clone occurred a few times. The rearrangement links TRBV9 to TRBJ1-1; D is perhaps TRBD1 (5 bases). This CDR3 has 12 amino acids. V lost 3 bases, J lost 5 bases, and 8 bases lay in between. Germline CDR1 is SGDLS and CDR2 is YYNGEE. The CDR3 nucleotides are TGTGCCAGCAGCGGCGGGGCGACTGAAGCTTTCTTT. Protein sequence: CASSGGATEAFF.

The J gene is TRBJ1-1, the V gene TRBV9; D is possibly TRBD1 (5 bases). The V gene lost 3 bases and the J gene lost 1 base, with 7 bases spanning the gap. Germline V gene sequence: CDR1 SGDLS, CDR2 YYNGEE. CDR3 length: 13 residues. CDR3 sequence (DNA): TGTGCCAGCAGCGCGACAGCGAACACTGAAGCTTTCTTT. Its translation is CASSATANTEAFF.

The count of this clone is one. The rearrangement links TRBV6-1 to TRBJ1-2; 7 bases agree with TRBD1. The CDR3 runs 15 residues. The trim removed 6 bases at V and 7 bases at J, leaving 14 bases unmatched. Germline V gene data show CDR1 as MNHNS and CDR2 as SASEGT. The CDR3 loop is CASRGHTTGAGGYTF. The CDR3 DNA is TGTGCCAGCAGAGGCCACACTACAGGGGCTGGTGGCTACACCTTC.

CDR3 amino acids: CASSPTGDYSPLHF. The CDR3 DNA sequence: TGCGCCAGCAGCCCAACAGGGGATTATTCACCCCTCCACTTT. The chain joins TRBV5-1 to TRBJ1-6; 7 positions agree with TRBD1. Trimming took 4 bases from V and 8 from J; bases not matched to a gene: 6. The CDR3 has 14 residues. The germline CDR1 and CDR2 sequences are SGHRS and YFSETQ.